This paragraph covers one T cell receptor beta chain sequence. This entry comes from a study of blood T cell repertoires in COVID-19. Some clones are missing from TCRdb's copy, which holds only in-frame ones; the method was immunoSEQ multiplex PCR. The data show some 160,000 clones, around 87% seen once. Germline V gene lookup returns CDR1 MNHEY and CDR2 SVGAGI. Trimming took 6 bases from V and 2 from J, leaving 7 bases between them. CDR3 length: 13 amino acids. The Seattle patients joined while their infection was active and were tracked longitudinally afterward. Specimen: peripheral blood. The sequence was obtained from a woman at least 80 years old with COVID-19, enrolled during active disease. This chain uses TRBV6-5 with TRBJ2-2; a possible D gene is TRBD1 (5 bases). Written as DNA, the CDR3 is TGTGCCAGCAGGGGGCTTAACACCGGGGAGCTGTTTTTT. Protein: CASRGLNTGELFF.